Listed below are T cell receptor beta chains from one sample, sequenced in a study of T cells after yellow fever vaccination. TCRdb used MiXCR to reprocess the 5' RACE reads, holding one entry per CDR3 protein. This table has over 300,000 distinct CDR3 sequences, 3% to 4.5% appearing once. Material: PBMCs, obtained on the day of the yellow fever booster vaccination. The source of these receptors is a man between 18 and 29 years old who received the YFV17D yellow fever vaccine. CDR3s include the opening cysteine and the closing phenylalanine or tryptophan. D genes are given only for firm matches. Clone size is not always given. Where it is, it says once, few, many or a class for expanded clones.

D | J | size | V | CDR3 | DNA
TRBD2 | TRBJ2-3 | . | TRBV20-1 | CSASGTSGVAWNTQYF | TGCAGTGCTTCCGGGACTAGCGGGGTAGCGTGGAATACGCAGTATTTT
. | TRBJ1-1 | few | TRBV28 | CASSLSGRGAFF | TGTGCCAGCAGTTTATCGGGCAGGGGAGCTTTCTTT
. | TRBJ1-2 | few | TRBV20-1 | CSAPPPRNYGYTF | TGCAGTGCTCCCCCCCCGAGGAACTATGGCTACACCTTC
. | TRBJ1-1 | many | TRBV2 | CASNLREDTEAFF | TGTGCCAGCAACCTCCGGGAGGACACTGAAGCTTTCTTT
. | TRBJ2-3 | many | TRBV6-1 | CASFPRAANDPSTDTQYF | TGTGCCAGCTTCCCTCGAGCGGCGAACGACCCTAGCACAGATACGCAGTATTTT
. | TRBJ2-7 | many | TRBV27 | CASSWNGVVSEQYF | TGTGCCAGCAGTTGGAACGGAGTGGTCTCCGAGCAGTACTTC
. | TRBJ2-5 | . | TRBV4-2 | CASSQDILETQYF | TGTGCCAGCAGCCAAGACATTTTGGAGACCCAGTACTTC
. | TRBJ2-1 | . | TRBV5-1 | CASSPLGGNEQFF | TGCGCCAGCAGCCCCTTGGGCGGAAATGAGCAGTTCTTC
. | TRBJ1-1 | many | TRBV5-6 | CASSTGGVRTEAFF | TGTGCCAGCAGCACCGGTGGAGTTCGGACTGAAGCTTTCTTT
. | TRBJ2-7 | . | TRBV19 | CASSIRDPSDEQYF | TGTGCCAGTAGTATACGGGACCCCTCGGACGAGCAGTACTTC
. | TRBJ2-5 | many | TRBV5-1 | CASSLSGLVGQETQYF | TGCGCCAGCAGCTTGTCCGGGCTAGTGGGCCAAGAGACCCAGTACTTC
. | TRBJ2-1 | few | TRBV9 | CASSVRDSSYNEQFF | TGTGCCAGCAGCGTGAGGGATAGCTCCTACAATGAGCAGTTCTTC
TRBD1 | TRBJ1-2 | . | TRBV5-1 | CASSLGTGGFGGYTF | TGCGCCAGCAGCTTGGGGACAGGGGGTTTCGGTGGCTACACCTTC
TRBD2 | TRBJ2-1 | few | TRBV4-1 | CASSQKWGGEQFF | TGCGCCAGCAGCCAAAAATGGGGGGGTGAGCAGTTCTTC
TRBD1 | TRBJ2-7 | many | TRBV5-1 | CASSLGDRDEQYF | TGCGCCAGCAGCTTGGGGGACAGGGACGAGCAGTACTTC
. | TRBJ2-1 | few | TRBV6-5 | CASRRGAHNEQFF | TGTGCCAGCAGGAGGGGCGCCCACAATGAGCAGTTCTTC
TRBD1 | TRBJ1-2 | few | TRBV4-2 | CASSQVGTGGDGYTF | TGTGCCAGCAGCCAAGTAGGGACAGGGGGCGATGGCTACACCTTC
. | TRBJ1-1 | many | TRBV20-1 | CSARDGRWNTEAFF | TGCAGTGCTAGAGATGGGCGTTGGAACACTGAAGCTTTCTTT
. | TRBJ2-7 | many | TRBV12-3/TRBV12-4 | CASSFPGAYEQYF | TGTGCCAGCAGTTTCCCCGGGGCCTACGAGCAGTACTTC